This T cell receptor (beta chain) was obtained from a study of blood T cell repertoires in COVID-19. Study-level information: The United States, Italy and Spain supplied acute and convalescent COVID-19 samples. Sample material is recorded as cDNA or gDNA derived from T cells, B-cell-depleted T cells, or PBMCs.

Generated by immunoSEQ multiplex PCR, the TCRdb table keeps only in-frame clones and is missing some. Here the sample spans about 180,000 clones, about 87% being singletons. The CDR3 spans 18 residues. The ends were cut back, 0 bases at V and 1 base at J, with 19 bases in the middle. CDR1 is SGHRS, CDR2 YFSETQ, per germline. Sequences were obtained from peripheral blood. This receptor was obtained from a man between 40 and 49 years old with active or convalescent COVID-19. The J gene is TRBJ2-5, the V gene TRBV5-1, with D perhaps matching TRBD2 (6 bases). The CDR3 coding sequence is TGCGCCAGCAGCTTGGTTTCGACTCGGGGGACCCTCCAAGAGACCCAGTACTTC. Its translation: CASSLVSTRGTLQETQYF.